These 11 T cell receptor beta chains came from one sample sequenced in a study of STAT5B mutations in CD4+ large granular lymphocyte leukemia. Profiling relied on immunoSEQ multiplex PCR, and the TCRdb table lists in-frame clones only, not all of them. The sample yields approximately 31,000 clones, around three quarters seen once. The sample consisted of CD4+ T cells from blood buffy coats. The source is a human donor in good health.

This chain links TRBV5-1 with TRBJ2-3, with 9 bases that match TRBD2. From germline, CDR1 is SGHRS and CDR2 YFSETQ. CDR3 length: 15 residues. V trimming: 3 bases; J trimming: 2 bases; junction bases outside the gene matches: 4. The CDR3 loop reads CASSSSGGITDTQYF. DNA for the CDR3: TGCGCCAGCAGCTCAAGCGGGGGGATCACAGATACGCAGTATTTT.

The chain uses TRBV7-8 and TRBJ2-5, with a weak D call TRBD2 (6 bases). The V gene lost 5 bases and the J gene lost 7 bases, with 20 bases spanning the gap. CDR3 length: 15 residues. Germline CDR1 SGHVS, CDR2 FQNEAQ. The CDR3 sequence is CASSASGRGTGTQYF. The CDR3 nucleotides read TGTGCCAGCAGCGCGAGCGGGCGGGGTACGGGGACCCAGTACTTC. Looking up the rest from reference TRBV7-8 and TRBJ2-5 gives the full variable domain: GAGVSQSPRYKVAKRGQDVALRCDPISGHVSLFWYQQALGQGPEFLTYFQNEAQLDKSGLPSDRFFAERPEGSVSTLKIQRTQQEDSAVYLCASSASGRGTGTQYFGPGTRLLVL.

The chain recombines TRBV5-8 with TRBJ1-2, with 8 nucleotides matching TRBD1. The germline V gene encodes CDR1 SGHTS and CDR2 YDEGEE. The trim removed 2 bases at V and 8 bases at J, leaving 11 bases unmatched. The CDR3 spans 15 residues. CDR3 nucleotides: TGTGCCAGCAGCTTTGGGGACAGGCGTGTTCGGGGCTACACCTTC. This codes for CASSFGDRRVRGYTF.

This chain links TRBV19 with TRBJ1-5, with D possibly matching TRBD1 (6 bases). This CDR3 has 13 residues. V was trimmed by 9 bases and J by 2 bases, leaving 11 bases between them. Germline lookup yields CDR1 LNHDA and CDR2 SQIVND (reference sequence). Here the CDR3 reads CASRTGRNQPQHF. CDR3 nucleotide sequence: TGTGCCAGCCGCACAGGGCGCAATCAGCCCCAGCATTTT.

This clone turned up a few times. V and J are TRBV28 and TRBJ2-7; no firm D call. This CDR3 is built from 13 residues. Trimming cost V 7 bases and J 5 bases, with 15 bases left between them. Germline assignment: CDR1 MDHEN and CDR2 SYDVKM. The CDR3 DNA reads TGTGCCAGCAACCCTTATGGGCGAGACGAGCAGTACTTC. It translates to CASNPYGRDEQYF.

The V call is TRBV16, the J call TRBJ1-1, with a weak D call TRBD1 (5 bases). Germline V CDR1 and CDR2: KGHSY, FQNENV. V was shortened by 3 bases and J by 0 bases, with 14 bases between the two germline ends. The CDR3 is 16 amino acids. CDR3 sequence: CASSHQAGLVNTEAFF. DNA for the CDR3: TGTGCCAGCAGCCACCAAGCGGGGCTCGTGAACACTGAAGCTTTCTTT. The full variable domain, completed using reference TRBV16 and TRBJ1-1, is GEEVAQTPKHLVRGEGQKAKLYCAPIKGHSYVFWYQQVLKNEFKFLISFQNENVFDETGMPKERFSAKCLPNSPCSLEIQATKLEDSAVYFCASSHQAGLVNTEAFFGQGTRLTVV.

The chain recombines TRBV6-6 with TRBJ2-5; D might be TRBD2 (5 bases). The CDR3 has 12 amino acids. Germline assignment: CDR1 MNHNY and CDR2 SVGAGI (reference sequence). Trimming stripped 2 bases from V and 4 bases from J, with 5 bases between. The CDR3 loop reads CASSYGRETQYF. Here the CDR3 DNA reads TGTGCCAGCAGTTACGGGAGAGAGACCCAGTACTTC.

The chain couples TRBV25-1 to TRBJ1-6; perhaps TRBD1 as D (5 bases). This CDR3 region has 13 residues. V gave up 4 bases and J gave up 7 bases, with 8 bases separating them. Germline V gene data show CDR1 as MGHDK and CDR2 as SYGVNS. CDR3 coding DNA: TGTGCCAGCAGTGTCCCAGGGAATTCACCCCTCCACTTT. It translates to CASSVPGNSPLHF.

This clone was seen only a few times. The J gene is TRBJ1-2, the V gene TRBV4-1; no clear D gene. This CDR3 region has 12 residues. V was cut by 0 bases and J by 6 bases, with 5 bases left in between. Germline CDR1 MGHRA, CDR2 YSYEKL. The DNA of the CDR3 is TGCGCCAGCAGCCAAGAAAGGCATGGCTACACCTTC. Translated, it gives CASSQERHGYTF.

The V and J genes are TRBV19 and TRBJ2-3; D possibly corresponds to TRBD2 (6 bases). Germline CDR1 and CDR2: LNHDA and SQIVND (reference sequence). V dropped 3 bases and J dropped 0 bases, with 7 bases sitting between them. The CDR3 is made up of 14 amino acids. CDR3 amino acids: CASSIGGSTDTQYF. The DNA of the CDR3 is TGTGCCAGTAGTATCGGGGGTAGCACAGATACGCAGTATTTT.

The CDR3 spells CASSPGGRGPGNTIYF. The CDR3 DNA sequence: TGTGCCAGCAGCCCAGGAGGCAGGGGGCCCGGAAACACCATATATTTT. The J gene is TRBJ1-3, the V gene TRBV5-5; 8 bases agree with TRBD1. With 4 bases clipped from V and 4 bases from J, the junction kept 10 bases outside the gene matches. Per the germline V gene, CDR1 is SGHKS and CDR2 is YYEKEE (reference sequence). This CDR3 has 16 residues.